The next 19 T cell receptor beta chains were all read from a single sample in a study of vaccination effects on CD4 cells after COVID-19. Clones were sequenced by immunoSEQ multiplex PCR, and TCRdb holds only the in-frame ones, with some missing. The data contain about 73,000 clones, around 70% of them singletons. The culture ran for about 11 days, and then CD4+ T cells were isolated. The cohort was immunized with two doses of either the BNT162b2 or mRNA-1273 vaccine. These receptors' antigens are unknown. The sequencing here drew on CD4+ T cells from PBMCs cultured without peptide, taken after COVID-19 vaccination. These receptors came from a human donor who received a COVID-19 vaccine.

The V call is TRBV12-5, the J call TRBJ1-2, with unresolved D. This CDR3 region has 12 residues. The V gene lost 7 bases and the J gene lost 7 bases, with 13 bases spanning the gap. Germline assignment: CDR1 LGHNT and CDR2 FRNRAP. CDR3: CASAQDYLGYTF. In DNA, the CDR3 is TGTGCTAGTGCCCAGGACTACCTTGGCTACACCTTC.

J is TRBJ2-5 and V is TRBV19; 11 bases line up with TRBD2. J gave up 0 bases and V 8 bases, and 5 bases lay outside the gene matches. The CDR3 covers 15 residues. CDR1 and CDR2 from the germline V gene are LNHDA and SQIVND (reference sequence). The CDR3 loop is CASGGLAVNQETQYF. CDR3 DNA: TGTGCCAGTGGGGGACTAGCGGTAAACCAAGAGACCCAGTACTTC.

The CDR3: CASRPERGDNQPQHF. DNA for the CDR3: TGTGCCAGCAGACCAGAAAGGGGGGACAATCAGCCCCAGCATTTT. The chain is built from TRBV6-5 and TRBJ1-5; D possibly corresponds to TRBD1 (6 bases). V dropped 6 bases and J dropped 3 bases, with 15 bases sitting between them. Germline V gene lookup returns CDR1 MNHEY and CDR2 SVGAGI. This CDR3 has 15 amino acids.

The V gene is TRBV18, the J gene TRBJ2-3, with TRBD2 as a possible D gene (5 bases). Germline V gene lookup returns CDR1 KGHSH and CDR2 LQKENI. Trimming cost V 3 bases and J 3 bases, with 13 bases left between them. The CDR3 is made up of 15 amino acids. The CDR3 DNA follows: TGTGCCAGCTCACCTGGCACACTAGGGACAGATACGCAGTATTTT. Residues: CASSPGTLGTDTQYF.

Comments on this clone: At the DNA level, this CDR3 is encoded by other sequences in the same sample as well. The rearrangement links TRBV2 to TRBJ2-1; D gene uncertain. Germline V gene data show CDR1 as SNHLY and CDR2 as FYNNEI. V was shortened by 4 bases and J by 3 bases, with 1 base between the two germline ends. The CDR3 loop spans 11 amino acids. CDR3 in DNA: TGTGCCAGCAGTGTCTACAATGAGCAGTTCTTC. Residues: CASSVYNEQFF.

The chain carries TRBV12-3 or TRBV12-4 and TRBJ2-2; D possibly corresponds to TRBD1 (6 bases). Trimming took 6 bases from V and 5 from J, leaving 10 bases between them. CDR3 length equals 13 residues. The CDR3 bases are TGTGCCAGCAGGGTGACAGGAACCGGGGAGCTGTTTTTT. This translates into CASRVTGTGELFF.

The sample holds a few counts of this clone. The gene calls are TRBV2 and TRBJ1-5, with a weak D call TRBD1 (6 bases). The length of the CDR3 is 13 residues. V was pared by 4 bases and J by 7 bases, with 11 bases between. Germline CDR1 is SNHLY and CDR2 is FYNNEI. The CDR3 loop reads CASSAGAGQPQHF. The CDR3 DNA reads as TGTGCCAGCAGTGCAGGGGCAGGCCAGCCCCAGCATTTT. Together with reference TRBV2 and TRBJ1-5, the CDR3 gives the full variable domain: EPEVTQTPSHQVTQMGQEVILRCVPISNHLYFYWYRQILGQKVEFLVSFYNNEISEKSEIFDDQFSVERPDGSNFTLKIRSTKLEDSAMYFCASSAGAGQPQHFGDGTRLSIL.

The chain recombines TRBV3-1 (or the pseudogene TRBV3-2) with TRBJ1-6; a possible D gene is TRBD1 (6 bases). The CDR3 spans 15 residues. The V and J ends lost 4 bases and 10 bases respectively, with 17 bases between them. Germline V gene sequence: CDR1 LGHDT, CDR2 YNNKEL (reference sequence). The CDR3 DNA reads TGTGCCAGCAGCCTTAAGACAGCGGGACACTCACCCCTCCACTTT. This gives the protein CASSLKTAGHSPLHF.

This clone came up a few times. The rearrangement joins TRBV7-3 to TRBJ1-1; the match to TRBD1 covers 11 bases. Trimming at V came to 5 bases and at J to 10 bases, leaving 3 bases not matched to a gene. This CDR3 has 12 amino acids. Germline lookup yields CDR1 SGHTA and CDR2 FQGTGA. The CDR3 is CASSRGTGGAFF. DNA for the CDR3: TGTGCCAGCAGCCGCGGGACAGGGGGAGCTTTCTTT.

The genes are TRBV7-2 and TRBJ1-1; D perhaps matches TRBD1 (5 bases). Per the germline V gene, CDR1 is SGHTA and CDR2 is FQGNSA. CDR3 length: 13 amino acids. The V and J ends lost 6 bases and 6 bases respectively, with 14 bases between them. The CDR3 spells CASSTLARAEAFF. For the CDR3, the DNA is TGTGCCAGCAGTACCCTGGCCAGGGCTGAAGCTTTCTTT.

The genes are TRBV10-2 and TRBJ2-5; 13 bases fit TRBD2. The CDR3 sequence is 18 residues long. In germline, CDR1 is WSHSY, CDR2 SAAADI. Trimming removed 4 bases from V and 5 bases from J; junction bases left unmatched: 13. The CDR3 DNA follows: TGCGCCAGCAGTGGAGGGGCCACTAGCGGGGGGGCCGGGGAGACCCAGTACTTC. This codes for CASSGGATSGGAGETQYF.

The chain employs TRBV12-5 and TRBJ1-2, with 11 bases lining up with TRBD1. The CDR3 is 15 residues long. The trim removed 4 bases at V and 10 bases at J, leaving 11 bases unmatched. CDR1 and CDR2 from the germline V gene are LGHNT and FRNRAP. CDR3 sequence (DNA): TGTGCTAGTGGTTCTCCCTCCGGGACAGGGGGATTCTACACCTTC. Amino acid sequence: CASGSPSGTGGFYTF.

This chain joins TRBV6-2 or TRBV6-3 and TRBJ1-5; no clear D gene. The CDR3 runs 13 residues. The germline V and J ends were trimmed by 4 bases and 3 bases, with 7 bases remaining between them. Germline CDR1 is MNHEY and CDR2 is SVGEGT. CDR3 region: CASSSVPNQPQHF. DNA for the CDR3: TGTGCCAGCAGTTCGGTTCCCAATCAGCCCCAGCATTTT.

The CDR3 region has the DNA TGTGCCAGCAGTCTGACCCATTTAGCGTTCTTC. Residues: CASSLTHLAFF. V is TRBV28 and J is TRBJ2-1, with unresolved D. The CDR3 length is 11 residues. Germline V gene data show CDR1 as MDHEN and CDR2 as SYDVKM. V lost 5 bases, J lost 15 bases, and 14 bases lay in between.

This clone was detected once. This sequence joins TRBV27 and TRBJ2-4; a possible D gene is TRBD1 (6 bases). Germline CDR1 and CDR2: MNHEY and SMNVEV (reference sequence). Trimming shortened V by 6 bases and J by 3 bases, and 24 bases separated the two germline ends. The CDR3 has 18 residues. The CDR3 sequence: CASRLRGHVGDRKNIQYF. The CDR3 bases are TGTGCCAGCAGACTCAGGGGCCACGTTGGGGACCGCAAAAACATTCAGTACTTC.

This chain links TRBV5-6 with TRBJ2-1, with D unresolved. The CDR3 spans 13 residues. Trimming shortened V by 1 base and J by 3 bases, and 5 bases separated the two germline ends. Germline V gene sequence: CDR1 SGHDT, CDR2 YYEEEE. In DNA form, the CDR3 reads TGTGCCAGCAGCTTGTTAGGCTACAATGAGCAGTTCTTC. It is translated as CASSLLGYNEQFF.

This chain uses TRBV12-3 or TRBV12-4 with TRBJ1-2, with 7 bases that match TRBD1. CDR3 length: 13 amino acids. Trimming took 5 bases from V and 4 from J; bases not matched to a gene: 4. CDR3 loop: CASSVQGTYGYTF. The CDR3 DNA follows: TGTGCCAGCAGTGTACAGGGGACCTATGGCTACACCTTC.

This chain connects TRBV5-1 to TRBJ1-1; 10 nucleotides match TRBD1. Germline trimming cut 7 bases from V and 3 bases from J; bases unmatched to any gene: 6. There are 14 residues in the CDR3. From germline, CDR1 is SGHRS and CDR2 YFSETQ. The CDR3 reads CASLLGTGDTEAFF. The CDR3, as DNA: TGCGCCAGCCTCCTCGGGACAGGGGACACTGAAGCTTTCTTT.

This chain links TRBV3-1 (or the pseudogene TRBV3-2) with TRBJ1-1; no definite D call. The CDR3 totals 14 residues. Germline V lookup: CDR1 LGHDT, CDR2 YNNKEL (reference sequence). V shed 1 base and J shed 0 bases, with 6 bases lying between them. The CDR3 DNA reads as TGTGCCAGCAGCCAAGGTACGGTGAACACTGAAGCTTTCTTT. Protein sequence: CASSQGTVNTEAFF.